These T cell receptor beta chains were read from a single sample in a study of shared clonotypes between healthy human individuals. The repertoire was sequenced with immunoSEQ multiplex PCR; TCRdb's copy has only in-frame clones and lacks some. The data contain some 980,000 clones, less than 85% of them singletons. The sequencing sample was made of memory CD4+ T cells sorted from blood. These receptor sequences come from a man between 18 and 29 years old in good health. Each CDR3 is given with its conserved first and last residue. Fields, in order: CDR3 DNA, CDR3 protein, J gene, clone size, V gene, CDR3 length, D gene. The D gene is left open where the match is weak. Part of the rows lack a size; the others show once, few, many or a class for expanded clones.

TGTGCCAGCAGTGTAAGCGGGAGAGTCAACGAGCAGTACTTC CASSVSGRVNEQYF TRBJ2-7 . TRBV6-5 14 TRBD2
TGTGCCATCAGTGGGGGGGGCGATGAGCAGTTCTTC CAISGGGDEQFF TRBJ2-1 . TRBV10-3 12 .
TGTGCCAGCAGTGAACTTACAGTCGAGTATGGCTACACCTTC CASSELTVEYGYTF TRBJ1-2 . TRBV6-1 14 .
TGTGCCAGCAGTGACACGGTCGGCACTGAAGCTTTCTTT CASSDTVGTEAFF TRBJ1-1 once TRBV6-4 13 .
TGTGCCATCAGTGGAGACAGGGGGCCCCCTGAAGATACGCAGTATTTT CAISGDRGPPEDTQYF TRBJ2-3 . TRBV10-3 16 TRBD1
TGTGCCAAGCAGGGGGGCAGAGAGCATCAGCCCCAGCATTTT CAKQGGREHQPQHF TRBJ1-5 . TRBV6-4 14 TRBD1
TGTGCCAGCAGTGTGACAGCCCACGAGCAGTACTTC CASSVTAHEQYF TRBJ2-7 many TRBV2 12 .
TGTGCCAGCAGCCGCGACGGGACTAGTCGGAAGACCCAGTACTTC CASSRDGTSRKTQYF TRBJ2-5 . TRBV6-5 15 TRBD2
TGTGCCAGCAGCGTAGACGTCCTCAATGAGCAGTTCTTC CASSVDVLNEQFF TRBJ2-1 . TRBV9 13 .
TGTGCCAGCAGCTCCCCTCTGAAGCCTGAAGCTTTCTTT CASSSPLKPEAFF TRBJ1-1 . TRBV7-2 13 .
TGTGCCTGGAGTGCCCGGAAGGAGACCCAGTACTTC CAWSARKETQYF TRBJ2-5 . TRBV30 12 .
TGTGCCAGCAGTTTTTGGAGCGGGACCTTGAATGAGCAGTTCTTC CASSFWSGTLNEQFF TRBJ2-1 few TRBV27 15 TRBD2
TGTGCCAGTAGGTTTTCGACAGGGGTCTATGGCTACACCTTC CASRFSTGVYGYTF TRBJ1-2 once TRBV19 14 TRBD1
TGTGCCAGCAGTTTTTTACAGGGGGGCGAAAAACTGTTTTTT CASSFLQGGEKLFF TRBJ1-4 . TRBV27 14 TRBD1
TGTGCCACCAGCGGGACGGACTCTGGGGCCAACGTCCTGACTTTC CATSGTDSGANVLTF TRBJ2-6 . TRBV15 15 .
TGCGCCAGCAGCTTGGCCCCGACAGGGGGCGGAGAGACCCAGTACTTC CASSLAPTGGGETQYF TRBJ2-5 . TRBV5-1 16 TRBD1
TGTGCCAGCAGCTGGACTAGCGGGCTACAAGAGACCCAGTACTTC CASSWTSGLQETQYF TRBJ2-5 . TRBV7-2 15 TRBD2
TGTGCCAGCAGCTTAGTCGCAGGGGGCTCAACCTACGAGCAGTACTTC CASSLVAGGSTYEQYF TRBJ2-7 . TRBV7-6 16 TRBD1
TGCAGCGTTCAGGAGGGGACGGCTGAAGCTTTCTTT CSVQEGTAEAFF TRBJ1-1 . TRBV29-1 12 .
TGTGCCAGCTCGTCGGAATACGAGCAGTACTTC CASSSEYEQYF TRBJ2-7 . TRBV18 11 .
TGTGCCAGCAGCGCTGATCCAGGGGGGACTAATGAAAAACTGTTTTTT CASSADPGGTNEKLFF TRBJ1-4 . TRBV9 16 TRBD1
TGTGCCAGCAGTGAAGCGCTCCTAGCGGGTTGCTACAATGAGCAGTTCTTC CASSEALLAGCYNEQFF TRBJ2-1 . TRBV2 17 TRBD2
TGTGCCAGCTCTCCCGGGACTCCCCAAGAGACCCAGTACTTC CASSPGTPQETQYF TRBJ2-5 . TRBV18 14 .
TGTGCCAGCAGCTTATTTGCAGCGAACACCGGGGAGCTGTTTTTT CASSLFAANTGELFF TRBJ2-2 . TRBV7-9 15 .
TGTGCCAGCATTCGTACAGGACCCTACGAGCAGTACTTC CASIRTGPYEQYF TRBJ2-7 . TRBV6-1 13 .
TGTGCCAGCAGCCCCCGTGGCCCCACCGGGGAGACCCAGTACTTC CASSPRGPTGETQYF TRBJ2-5 . TRBV11-2 15 .
TGTGCCAGCAGCTTACCGGGACAGAACAACAATGAGCAGTTCTTC CASSLPGQNNNEQFF TRBJ2-1 few TRBV5-6 15 TRBD1
TGTGCCAGCAGCCTGCAACAGGGGGGTTCACCCCTCCACTTT CASSLQQGGSPLHF TRBJ1-6 . TRBV5-5 14 TRBD1
TGTGCCAGCAGTGCTATCGGCTATCTCCACGAGCAGTACTTC CASSAIGYLHEQYF TRBJ2-7 . TRBV25-1 14 .
TGTGCCAGCTCAGGTCTGGACGCGTATTCACCCCTCCACTTT CASSGLDAYSPLHF TRBJ1-6 . TRBV18 14 .
TGTGCCAGCAGTTACTCGACTAGCGGGGGAGGGGAGCAGTTCTTC CASSYSTSGGGEQFF TRBJ2-1 . TRBV6-6 15 TRBD2
TGTGCCAGCAGTTTAACGGGGAGTAGTGAAAAACTGTTTTTT CASSLTGSSEKLFF TRBJ1-4 . TRBV28 14 .
TGCGCCAGCAGCTTGCAGGGTTACCAAGAGACCCAGTACTTC CASSLQGYQETQYF TRBJ2-5 few TRBV5-1 14 .
TGTGCCAGTAGTATATCGGCCAGCGCGAGCTCCTACGAGCAGTACTTC CASSISASASSYEQYF TRBJ2-7 . TRBV19 16 .
TGTGCCAGCAGCCTGACACAACAAGAGACCCAGTACTTC CASSLTQQETQYF TRBJ2-5 . TRBV7-3 13 .
TGTGCCAGCAGCCAAGATGTCCCGGGGGGGCCAACAGATACGCAGTATTTT CASSQDVPGGPTDTQYF TRBJ2-3 once TRBV4-2 17 TRBD2
TGTGCCATCAGTTGGACAGTCCAAGAGACCCAGTACTTC CAISWTVQETQYF TRBJ2-5 . TRBV10-3 13 .
TGCGCCAGCAGCCAGGCAGGAATCAATCAGCCCCAGCATTTT CASSQAGINQPQHF TRBJ1-5 few TRBV4-1 14 .
TGTGCCAGCAGGGTTGGGGGGCAAGAGACCCAGTACTTC CASRVGGQETQYF TRBJ2-5 . TRBV2 13 .
TGTGCCAGCAGGTCCGGGAGGACTGGCTACACCTTC CASRSGRTGYTF TRBJ1-2 . TRBV28 12 .
TGCAGCGTTGGCGGGGGGTCATACAATGAGCAGTTCTTC CSVGGGSYNEQFF TRBJ2-1 . TRBV29-1 13 TRBD2
TGCAGCGTTGGGGAGGGAAGCCCCGGGGAGCTGTTTTTT CSVGEGSPGELFF TRBJ2-2 . TRBV29-1 13 TRBD2
TGTGCCAGCACCGGGGGCCTCAGCACAGATACGCAGTATTTT CASTGGLSTDTQYF TRBJ2-3 . TRBV9 14 .
TGCGCCAGCAGCGAAGTCACAGGGTCTGGAAACACCATATATTTT CASSEVTGSGNTIYF TRBJ1-3 . TRBV5-1 15 .
TGTGCCAGCAGTTACTCTATGGGACAGGGGAGAAACGAGCAGTACTTC CASSYSMGQGRNEQYF TRBJ2-7 once TRBV6-5 16 TRBD1
TGTGCCAGCAGGCGCCAAGAGACCCAGTACTTC CASRRQETQYF TRBJ2-5 . TRBV6-6 11 .